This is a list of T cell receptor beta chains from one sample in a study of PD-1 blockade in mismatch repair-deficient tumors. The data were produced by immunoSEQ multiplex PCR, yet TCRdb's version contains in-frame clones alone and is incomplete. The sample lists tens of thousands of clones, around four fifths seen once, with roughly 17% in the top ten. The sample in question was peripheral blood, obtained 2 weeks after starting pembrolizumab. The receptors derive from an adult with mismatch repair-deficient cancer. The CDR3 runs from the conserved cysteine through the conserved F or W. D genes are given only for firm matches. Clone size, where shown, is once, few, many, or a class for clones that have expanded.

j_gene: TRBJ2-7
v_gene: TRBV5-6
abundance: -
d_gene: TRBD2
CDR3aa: CASTSGGDYSYEQYF
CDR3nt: TGTGCCAGCACCTCGGGGGGAGATTACTCCTACGAGCAGTACTTC

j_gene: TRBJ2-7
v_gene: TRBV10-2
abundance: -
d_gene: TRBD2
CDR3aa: CATRLAGSYEQYF
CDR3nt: TGCGCCACACGACTAGCGGGCTCCTACGAGCAGTACTTC

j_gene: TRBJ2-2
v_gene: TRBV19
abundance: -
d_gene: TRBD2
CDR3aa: CASRLAGGVYTGELFF
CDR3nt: TGTGCCAGCCGACTAGCGGGAGGGGTGTACACCGGGGAGCTGTTTTTT

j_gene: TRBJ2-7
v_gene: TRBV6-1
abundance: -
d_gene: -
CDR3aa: CASSESSYYEQYF
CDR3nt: TGTGCCAGCAGTGAATCCAGCTACTACGAGCAGTACTTC

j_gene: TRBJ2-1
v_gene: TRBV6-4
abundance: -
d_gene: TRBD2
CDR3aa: CASSDGLAGGEQFF
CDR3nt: TGTGCCAGCAGTGACGGACTAGCGGGAGGTGAGCAGTTCTTC

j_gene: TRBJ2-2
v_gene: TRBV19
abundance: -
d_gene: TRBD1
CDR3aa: CASSYHLGTGNTGELFF
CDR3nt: TGTGCCAGTAGCTACCACCTCGGGACAGGGAACACCGGGGAGCTGTTTTTT

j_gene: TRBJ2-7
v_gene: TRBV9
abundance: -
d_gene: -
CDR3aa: CASSSQAGTHYEQYF
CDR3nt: TGTGCCAGCAGCAGCCAAGCCGGGACACACTACGAGCAGTACTTC

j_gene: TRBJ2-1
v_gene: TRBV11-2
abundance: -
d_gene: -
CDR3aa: CASSLILSSYNEQFF
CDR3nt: TGTGCCAGCAGCTTAATCCTGAGCTCCTACAATGAGCAGTTCTTC

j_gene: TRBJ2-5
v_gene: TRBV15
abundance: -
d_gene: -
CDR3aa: CATSRARLQETQYF
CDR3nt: TGTGCCACCAGCAGAGCACGGCTCCAAGAGACCCAGTACTTC

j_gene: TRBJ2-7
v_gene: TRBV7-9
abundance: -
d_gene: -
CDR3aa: CASSLLDSRPTYEQYF
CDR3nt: TGTGCCAGCAGCTTACTCGACAGCCGCCCCACCTACGAGCAGTACTTC

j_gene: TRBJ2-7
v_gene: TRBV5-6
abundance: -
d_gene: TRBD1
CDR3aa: CASRDRGRTHEQYF
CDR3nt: TGTGCCAGCCGTGACAGGGGGAGGACCCACGAGCAGTACTTC

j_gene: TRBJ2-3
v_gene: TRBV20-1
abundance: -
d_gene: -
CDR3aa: CSAPMMGTQYF
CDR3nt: TGCAGTGCTCCTATGATGGGTACGCAGTATTTT

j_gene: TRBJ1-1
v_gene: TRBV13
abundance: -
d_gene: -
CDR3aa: CASSLWSSNTEAFF
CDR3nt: TGTGCCAGCAGCTTATGGAGTTCGAACACTGAAGCTTTCTTT

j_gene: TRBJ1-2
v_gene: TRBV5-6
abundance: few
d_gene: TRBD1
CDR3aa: CASSLGTGVYGYTF
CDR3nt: TGTGCCAGCAGCTTGGGCACAGGGGTCTATGGCTACACCTTC

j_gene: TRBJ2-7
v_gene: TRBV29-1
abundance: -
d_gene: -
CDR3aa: CSAQFTRSGTVSYEQYF
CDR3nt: TGCAGCGCCCAATTCACTAGGTCAGGGACGGTGTCCTACGAGCAGTACTTC

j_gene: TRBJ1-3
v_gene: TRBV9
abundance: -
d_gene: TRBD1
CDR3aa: CASSVGQANTIYF
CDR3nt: TGTGCCAGCAGCGTGGGACAGGCAAACACCATATATTTT

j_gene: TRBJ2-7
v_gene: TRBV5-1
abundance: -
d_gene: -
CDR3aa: CASRDEAYEQYF
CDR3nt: TGCGCCAGCAGGGACGAAGCCTACGAGCAGTACTTC

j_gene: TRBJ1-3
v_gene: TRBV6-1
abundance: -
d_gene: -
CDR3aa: CASSEARLGGGNTIYF
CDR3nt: TGTGCCAGCAGTGAAGCTCGATTGGGTGGCGGAAACACCATATATTTT

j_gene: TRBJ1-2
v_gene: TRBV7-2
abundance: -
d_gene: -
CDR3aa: CASSLVDSSYGYTF
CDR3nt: TGTGCCAGCAGCTTAGTTGACAGTTCCTATGGCTACACCTTC

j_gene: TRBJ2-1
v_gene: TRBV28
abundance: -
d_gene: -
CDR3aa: CASSLEWDSYNEQFF
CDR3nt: TGTGCCAGCAGTTTAGAGTGGGACTCCTACAATGAGCAGTTCTTC

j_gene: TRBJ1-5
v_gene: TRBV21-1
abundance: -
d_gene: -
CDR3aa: CASKPGQGLLRSQPQHF
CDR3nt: TGTGCCAGCAAACCGGGACAGGGGCTCCTGAGGAGTCAGCCCCAGCATTTT

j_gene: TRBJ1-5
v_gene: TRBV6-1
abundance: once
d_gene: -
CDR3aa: CASSEAGLNQPQHF
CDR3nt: TGCGCCAGCAGTGAGGCGGGGTTGAATCAGCCCCAGCATTTT

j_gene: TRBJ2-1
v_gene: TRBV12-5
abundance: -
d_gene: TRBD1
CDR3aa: CASGLFKLGTGPYNEQFF
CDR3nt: TGTGCTAGTGGTTTGTTCAAACTCGGGACAGGGCCCTACAATGAGCAGTTCTTC

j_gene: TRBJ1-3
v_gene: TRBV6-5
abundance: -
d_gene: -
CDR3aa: CASSYRAHSGNTIYF
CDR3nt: TGTGCCAGCAGTTACAGGGCCCACTCTGGAAACACCATATATTTT

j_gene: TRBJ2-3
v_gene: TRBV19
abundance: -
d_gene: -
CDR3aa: CASSGESHPSTDTQYF
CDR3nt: TGTGCCAGTAGTGGCGAATCCCATCCTAGCACAGATACGCAGTATTTT

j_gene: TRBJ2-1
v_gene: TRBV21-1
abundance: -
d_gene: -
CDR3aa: CASSKTASGVHNEQFF
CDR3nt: TGTGCCAGCAGCAAAACCGCTAGCGGAGTACACAATGAGCAGTTCTTC

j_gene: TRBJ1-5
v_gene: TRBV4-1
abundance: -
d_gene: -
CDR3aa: CASSQRITGLTPNQPQHF
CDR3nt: TGCGCCAGCAGCCAAAGGATTACAGGGCTGACCCCCAATCAGCCCCAGCATTTT

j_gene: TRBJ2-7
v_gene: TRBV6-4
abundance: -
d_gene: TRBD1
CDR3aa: CASPQQGASYGQYF
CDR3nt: TGTGCCAGCCCTCAACAGGGGGCATCCTACGGGCAGTACTTC

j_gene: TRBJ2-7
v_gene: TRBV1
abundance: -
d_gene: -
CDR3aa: CTSSQDSLGSSYEQYF
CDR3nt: TGCACCAGCAGCCAAGATTCGCTAGGTTCCTCCTACGAGCAGTACTTC

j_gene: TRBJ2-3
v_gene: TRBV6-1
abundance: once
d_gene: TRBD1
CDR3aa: CASSANRGGGTDTQYF
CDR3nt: TGTGCCAGCAGTGCTAACAGGGGTGGTGGCACAGATACGCAGTATTTT

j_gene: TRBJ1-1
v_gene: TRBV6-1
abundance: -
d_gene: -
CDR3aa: CASTEGPEAFF
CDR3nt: TGTGCCAGCACCGAGGGGCCTGAAGCTTTCTTT

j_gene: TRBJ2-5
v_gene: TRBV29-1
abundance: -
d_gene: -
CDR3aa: CSVEASPETQYF
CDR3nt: TGCAGCGTTGAAGCTAGCCCAGAGACCCAGTACTTC

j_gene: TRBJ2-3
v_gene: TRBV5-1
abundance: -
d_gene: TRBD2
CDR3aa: CASSLAPGTSGPTQYF
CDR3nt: TGCGCCAGCAGCTTGGCCCCCGGGACTAGCGGTCCTACGCAGTATTTT

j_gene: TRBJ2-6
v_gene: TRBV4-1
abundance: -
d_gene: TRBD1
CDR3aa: CASSQVAGQGSTGANVLTF
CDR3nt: TGCGCCAGCAGCCAAGTTGCGGGACAGGGGTCGACTGGGGCCAACGTCCTGACTTTC

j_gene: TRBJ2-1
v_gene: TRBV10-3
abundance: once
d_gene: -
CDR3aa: CAISGPKGEQFF
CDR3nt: TGTGCCATCAGTGGGCCAAAGGGGGAGCAGTTCTTC

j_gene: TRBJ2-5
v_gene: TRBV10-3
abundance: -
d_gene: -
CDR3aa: CAISESEETQYF
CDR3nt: TGTGCCATCAGTGAGTCGGAGGAGACCCAGTACTTC

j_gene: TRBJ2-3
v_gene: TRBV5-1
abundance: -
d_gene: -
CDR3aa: CASSSGETDTQYF
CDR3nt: TGCGCCAGCAGCTCGGGCGAGACAGATACGCAGTATTTT

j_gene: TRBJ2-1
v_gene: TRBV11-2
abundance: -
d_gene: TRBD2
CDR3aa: CASSHTSGIYNEQFF
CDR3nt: TGTGCCAGCAGCCATACTAGCGGGATCTACAATGAGCAGTTCTTC

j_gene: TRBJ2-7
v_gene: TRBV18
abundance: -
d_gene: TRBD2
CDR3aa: CASSPPTSGYEQYF
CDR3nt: TGTGCCAGCTCACCACCGACTAGCGGATACGAGCAGTACTTC

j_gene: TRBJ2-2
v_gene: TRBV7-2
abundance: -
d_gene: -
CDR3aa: CASSLVGELFF
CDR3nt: TGTGCCAGCAGCTTAGTTGGGGAGCTGTTTTTT

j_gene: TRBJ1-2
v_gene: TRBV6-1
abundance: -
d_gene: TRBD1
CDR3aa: CASSEVGQALYGYTF
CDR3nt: TGTGCCAGCAGTGAAGTGGGACAGGCCCTCTATGGCTACACCTTC

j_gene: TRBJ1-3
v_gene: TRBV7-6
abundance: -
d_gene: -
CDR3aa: CASSLYRYSSGNTIYF
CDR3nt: TGTGCCAGCAGCTTATACCGATACAGCTCTGGAAACACCATATATTTT

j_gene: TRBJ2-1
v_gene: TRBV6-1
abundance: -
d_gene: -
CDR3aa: CASNVGPWQFF
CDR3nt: TGTGCCAGCAACGTAGGCCCCTGGCAGTTCTTC

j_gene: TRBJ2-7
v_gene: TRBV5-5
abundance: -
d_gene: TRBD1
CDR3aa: CASSRQMDRSYEQYF
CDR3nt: TGTGCCAGCAGCCGTCAGATGGACAGGTCCTACGAGCAGTACTTC

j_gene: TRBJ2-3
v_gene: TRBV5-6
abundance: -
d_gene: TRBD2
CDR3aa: CASKGGRAFTQYF
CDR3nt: TGTGCCAGCAAGGGCGGGAGGGCCTTTACGCAGTATTTT

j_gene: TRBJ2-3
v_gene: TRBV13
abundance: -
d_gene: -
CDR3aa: CASSPWGTSTSTDTQYF
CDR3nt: TGTGCCAGCAGCCCATGGGGGACCTCGACTAGCACAGATACGCAGTATTTT

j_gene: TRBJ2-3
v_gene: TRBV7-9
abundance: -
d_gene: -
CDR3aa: CASSFVTDTQYF
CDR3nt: TGTGCCAGCAGCTTCGTCACAGATACGCAGTATTTT

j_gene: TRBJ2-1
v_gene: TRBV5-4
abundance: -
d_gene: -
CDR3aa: CASSLPGMYNEQFF
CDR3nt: TGTGCCAGCAGCTTGCCAGGGATGTACAATGAGCAGTTCTTC

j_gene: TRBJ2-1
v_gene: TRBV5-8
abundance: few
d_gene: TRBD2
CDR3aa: CASSGGRADNEQFF
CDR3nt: TGTGCCAGCAGCGGCGGGAGGGCAGACAATGAGCAGTTCTTC

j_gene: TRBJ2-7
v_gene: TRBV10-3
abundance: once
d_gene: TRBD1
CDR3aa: CAIRTGEGPSYEQYF
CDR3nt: TGTGCCATCCGGACAGGGGAGGGCCCTTCCTACGAGCAGTACTTC

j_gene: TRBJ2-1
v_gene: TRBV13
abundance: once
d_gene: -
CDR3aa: CASSSPARAHEQFF
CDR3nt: TGTGCCAGCAGTTCCCCCGCCAGGGCCCATGAGCAGTTCTTC

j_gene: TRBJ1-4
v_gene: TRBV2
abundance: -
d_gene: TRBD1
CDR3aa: CASRQRDRPGEKLFF
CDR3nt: TGTGCCAGCAGACAAAGGGACAGGCCGGGGGAAAAACTGTTTTTT

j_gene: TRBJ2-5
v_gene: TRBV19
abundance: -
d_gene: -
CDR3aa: CASSIRWGETQYF
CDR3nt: TGTGCCAGTAGTATCCGTTGGGGGGAGACCCAGTACTTC

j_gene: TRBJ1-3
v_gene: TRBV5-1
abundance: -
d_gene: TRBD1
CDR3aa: CASTQGDGNTIYF
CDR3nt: TGCGCCAGCACCCAGGGGGATGGAAACACCATATATTTT

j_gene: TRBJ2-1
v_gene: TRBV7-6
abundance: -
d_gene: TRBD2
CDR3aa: CASSLRTSQSSYNEQFF
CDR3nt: TGTGCCAGCAGCCTGCGGACTAGCCAAAGCTCCTACAATGAGCAGTTCTTC

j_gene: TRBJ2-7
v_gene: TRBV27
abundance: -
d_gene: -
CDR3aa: CASSVTGTGTFEQYF
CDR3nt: TGTGCCAGCAGCGTCACCGGGACGGGGACCTTCGAGCAGTACTTC

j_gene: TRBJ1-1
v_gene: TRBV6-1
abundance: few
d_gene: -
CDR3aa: CASSKDTGNTEAFF
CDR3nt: TGTGCCAGCAGTAAAGACACAGGGAACACTGAAGCTTTCTTT

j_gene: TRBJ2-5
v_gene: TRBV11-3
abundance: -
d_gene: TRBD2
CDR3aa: CASSFTGLAEETQYF
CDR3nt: TGTGCCAGCAGCTTCACGGGACTAGCGGAAGAGACCCAGTACTTC

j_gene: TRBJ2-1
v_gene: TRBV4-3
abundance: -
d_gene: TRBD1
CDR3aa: CASSQTGELEQFF
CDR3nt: TGCGCCAGCAGCCAGACAGGGGAGCTTGAGCAGTTCTTC